This T cell receptor (beta chain) appears in the sequencing data of a study of blood T cells in healthy people across ages. Study-wide context: The template switching approach captured approximately one barcoded beta molecule for every two T cells.

The CDR3 sequence is 17 residues long. V was cut by 6 bases and J by 0 bases, with 19 bases left in between. The germline V gene has CDR1 SGHRS and CDR2 YFSETQ. On this clonotype: Its antigen is as yet unknown.

In terms of origin and age, donors were healthy Caucasian individuals from Russia aged about 6 to 95. Researchers report isolating at least 6 million PBMCs per sample. Study-wide results and caveats: In older individuals, TCR beta diversity per million T cells was lower, falling roughly linearly with age.

It was with a sample-barcoded 5' primer and a J-beta primer mix that a second PCR of roughly 6 to 12 cycles was run. One entry per CDR3 protein results from TCRdb running MiXCR on the 5' RACE reads. The sample contains around 1.7 million distinct CDR3 sequences, approximately 30% of which appear only once. The chain links TRBV5-1 to TRBJ2-1; D is possibly TRBD1 (5 bases). The receptor's source is a woman aged 30 to 39 in good health. Sequences were obtained from blood. CDR3 in amino acids: CASKFGASLSSYNEQFF. CDR3 DNA: TGCGCCAGCAAGTTTGGGGCGTCGCTGAGCTCCTACAATGAGCAGTTCTTC.